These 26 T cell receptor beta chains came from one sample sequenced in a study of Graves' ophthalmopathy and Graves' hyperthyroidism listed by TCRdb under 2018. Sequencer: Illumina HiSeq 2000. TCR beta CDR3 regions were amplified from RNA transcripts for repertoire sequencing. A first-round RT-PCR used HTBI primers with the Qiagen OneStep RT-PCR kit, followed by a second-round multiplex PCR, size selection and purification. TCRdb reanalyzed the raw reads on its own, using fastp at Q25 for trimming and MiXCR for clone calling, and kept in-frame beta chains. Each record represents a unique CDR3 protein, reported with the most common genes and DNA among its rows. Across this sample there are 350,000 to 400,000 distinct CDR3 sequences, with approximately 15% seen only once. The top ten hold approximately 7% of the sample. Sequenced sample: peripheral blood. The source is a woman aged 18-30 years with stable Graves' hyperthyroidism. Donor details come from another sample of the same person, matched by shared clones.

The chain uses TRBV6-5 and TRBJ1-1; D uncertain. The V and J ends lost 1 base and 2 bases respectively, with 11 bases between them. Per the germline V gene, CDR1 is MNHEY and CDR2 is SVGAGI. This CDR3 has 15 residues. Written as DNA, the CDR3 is TGTGCCAGCAGTTACTATGGATTGCGTAACACTGAAGCTTTCTTT. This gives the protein CASSYYGLRNTEAFF.

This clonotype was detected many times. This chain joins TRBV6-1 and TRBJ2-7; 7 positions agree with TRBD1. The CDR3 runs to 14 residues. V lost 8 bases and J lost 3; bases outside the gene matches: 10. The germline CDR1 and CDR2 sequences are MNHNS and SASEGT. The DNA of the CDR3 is TGTGCCAGCTTTTCCCGGACAGGCCACTACGAGCAGTACTTC. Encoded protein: CASFSRTGHYEQYF.

The CDR3 sequence: CASSPGTVQYEQYF. The CDR3 region has the DNA TGTGCCAGCAGTCCCGGGACAGTACAGTACGAGCAGTACTTC. The chain uses TRBV6-1 and TRBJ2-7; TRBD1 matches at 7 bases. Per the germline V gene, CDR1 is MNHNS and CDR2 is SASEGT. This CDR3 region has 14 residues. The junction had 8 bases not matched to a gene; V was cut back by 5 bases and J by 4 bases.

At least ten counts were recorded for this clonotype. The CDR3 nucleotides read TGTGCCAGCAGCAACAGGGGGCGGGGAGAGACCCAGTACTTC. Amino acids: CASSNRGRGETQYF. V is TRBV7-3 and J is TRBJ2-5; 9 nucleotides align to TRBD1. The CDR3 spans 14 residues. V trimming: 5 bases; J trimming: 4 bases; junction bases outside the gene matches: 5. Germline-derived CDR1 and CDR2 are SGHTA and FQGTGA.

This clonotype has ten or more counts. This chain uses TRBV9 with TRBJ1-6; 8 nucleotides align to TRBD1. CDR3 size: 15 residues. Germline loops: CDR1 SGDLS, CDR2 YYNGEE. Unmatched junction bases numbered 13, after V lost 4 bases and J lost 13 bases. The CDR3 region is CASSPQGQVRGPLHF. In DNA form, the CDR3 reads TGTGCCAGCAGCCCCCAGGGACAGGTCCGTGGGCCCCTCCACTTT.

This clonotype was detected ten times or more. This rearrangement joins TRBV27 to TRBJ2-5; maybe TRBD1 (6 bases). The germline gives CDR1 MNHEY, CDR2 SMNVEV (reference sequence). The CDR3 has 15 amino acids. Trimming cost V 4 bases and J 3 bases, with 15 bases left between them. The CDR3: CASSSLGTPKETQYF. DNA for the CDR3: TGTGCCAGCAGTTCCCTCGGGACACCTAAAGAGACCCAGTACTTC.

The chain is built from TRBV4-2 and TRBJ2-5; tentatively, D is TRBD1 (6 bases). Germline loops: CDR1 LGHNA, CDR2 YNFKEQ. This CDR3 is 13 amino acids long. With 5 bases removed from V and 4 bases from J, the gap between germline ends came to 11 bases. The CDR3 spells CASSFQGLETQYF. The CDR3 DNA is TGTGCCAGCAGCTTCCAGGGGTTAGAGACCCAGTACTTC.

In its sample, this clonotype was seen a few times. The CDR3 bases are TGTGCCAGCAGTGACAGGAAGGCCTACGAGCAGTACTTC. This gives the protein CASSDRKAYEQYF. The chain combines TRBV11-3 with TRBJ2-7; D may be TRBD1 (6 bases). Germline values: CDR1 SGHNT, CDR2 YENEEA. This CDR3 is built from 13 residues. V was clipped by 6 bases and J by 2 bases, with 11 bases between them.

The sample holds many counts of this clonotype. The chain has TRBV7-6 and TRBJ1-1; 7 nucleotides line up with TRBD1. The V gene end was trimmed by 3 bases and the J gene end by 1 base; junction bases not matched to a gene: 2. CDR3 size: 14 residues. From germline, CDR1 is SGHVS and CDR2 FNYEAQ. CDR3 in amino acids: CASSLGQKNTEAFF. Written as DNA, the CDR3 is TGTGCCAGCAGCTTGGGACAGAAGAACACTGAAGCTTTCTTT.

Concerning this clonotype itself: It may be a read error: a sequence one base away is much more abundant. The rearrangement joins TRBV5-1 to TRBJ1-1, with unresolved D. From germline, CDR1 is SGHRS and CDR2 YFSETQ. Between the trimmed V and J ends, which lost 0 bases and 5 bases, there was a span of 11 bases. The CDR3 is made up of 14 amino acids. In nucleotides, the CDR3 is TGCGCCAGCAGCTTGGTCAGTGGGAAGACTGAAGCTTTCTTT. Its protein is CASSLVSGKTEAFF.

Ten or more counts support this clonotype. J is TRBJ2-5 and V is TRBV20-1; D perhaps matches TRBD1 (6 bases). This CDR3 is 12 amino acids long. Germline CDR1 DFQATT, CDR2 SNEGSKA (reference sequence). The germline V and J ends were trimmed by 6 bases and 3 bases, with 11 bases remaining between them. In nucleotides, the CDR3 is TGCAGTGCCAAAGGGACAAAAGAGACCCAGTACTTC. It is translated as CSAKGTKETQYF.

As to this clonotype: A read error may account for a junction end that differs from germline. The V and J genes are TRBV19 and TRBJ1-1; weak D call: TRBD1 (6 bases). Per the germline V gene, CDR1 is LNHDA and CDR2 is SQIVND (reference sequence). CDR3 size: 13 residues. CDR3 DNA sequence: TGTGCCAGTAGCTCTGGACAGAACACTGGAGCTTTCTTT. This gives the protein CASSSGQNTGAFF.

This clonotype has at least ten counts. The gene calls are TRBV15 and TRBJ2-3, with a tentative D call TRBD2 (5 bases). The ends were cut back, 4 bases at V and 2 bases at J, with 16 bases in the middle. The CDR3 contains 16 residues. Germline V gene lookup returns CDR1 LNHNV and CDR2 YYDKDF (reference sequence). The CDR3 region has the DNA TGTGCCACCAGCAACACTCGGCTAGCTCTCACAGATACGCAGTATTTT. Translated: CATSNTRLALTDTQYF.

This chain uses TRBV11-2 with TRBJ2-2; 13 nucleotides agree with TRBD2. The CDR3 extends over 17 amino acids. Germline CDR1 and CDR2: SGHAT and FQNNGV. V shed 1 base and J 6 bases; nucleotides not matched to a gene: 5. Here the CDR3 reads CASSLGRLAGGPGELFF. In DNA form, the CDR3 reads TGTGCCAGCAGCTTAGGACGACTAGCGGGGGGCCCCGGGGAGCTGTTTTTT.

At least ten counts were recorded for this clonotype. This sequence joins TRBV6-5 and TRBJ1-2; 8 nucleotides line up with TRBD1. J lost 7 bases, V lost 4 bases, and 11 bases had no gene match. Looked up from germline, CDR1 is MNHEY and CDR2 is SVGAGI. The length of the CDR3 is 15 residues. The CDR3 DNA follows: TGTGCCAGCAGTTCTTCCGGGACAGGCTGGCTTGGCTACACCTTC. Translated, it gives CASSSSGTGWLGYTF.

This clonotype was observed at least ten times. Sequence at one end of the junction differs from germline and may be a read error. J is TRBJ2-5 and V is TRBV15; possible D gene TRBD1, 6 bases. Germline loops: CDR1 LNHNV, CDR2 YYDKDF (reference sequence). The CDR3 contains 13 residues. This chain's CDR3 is CATRRDRQETQYF. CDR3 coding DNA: TGTGCCACCAGGAGAGACAGGCAAGAGACCCAGTACTTC.

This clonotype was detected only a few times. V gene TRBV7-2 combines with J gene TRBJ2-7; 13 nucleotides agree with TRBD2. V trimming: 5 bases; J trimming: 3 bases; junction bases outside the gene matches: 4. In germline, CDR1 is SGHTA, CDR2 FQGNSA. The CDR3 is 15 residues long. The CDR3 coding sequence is TGTGCCAGCAGCCGGACTAGCGGGGGACTCTACGAGCAGTACTTC. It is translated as CASSRTSGGLYEQYF.

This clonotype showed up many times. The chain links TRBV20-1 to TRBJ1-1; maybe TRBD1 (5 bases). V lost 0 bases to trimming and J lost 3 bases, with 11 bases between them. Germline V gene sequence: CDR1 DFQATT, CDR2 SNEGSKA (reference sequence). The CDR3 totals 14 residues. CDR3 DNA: TGCAGTGCTAGAGACCCCTCGACAGACACTGAAGCTTTCTTT. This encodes CSARDPSTDTEAFF.

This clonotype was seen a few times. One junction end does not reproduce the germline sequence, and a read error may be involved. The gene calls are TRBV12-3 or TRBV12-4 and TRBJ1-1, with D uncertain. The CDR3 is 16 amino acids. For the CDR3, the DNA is TGTGCCAGCAGCCTGAAGGGCGGACTCATGAACACTGATGCTTTCTTT. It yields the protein CASSLKGGLMNTDAFF.

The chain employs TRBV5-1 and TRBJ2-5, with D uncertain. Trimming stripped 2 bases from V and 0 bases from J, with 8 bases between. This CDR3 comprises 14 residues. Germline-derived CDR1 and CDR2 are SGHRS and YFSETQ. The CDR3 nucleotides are TGCGCCAGCAGCTTTCAGCCAGACCAAGAGACCCAGTACTTC. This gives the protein CASSFQPDQETQYF.

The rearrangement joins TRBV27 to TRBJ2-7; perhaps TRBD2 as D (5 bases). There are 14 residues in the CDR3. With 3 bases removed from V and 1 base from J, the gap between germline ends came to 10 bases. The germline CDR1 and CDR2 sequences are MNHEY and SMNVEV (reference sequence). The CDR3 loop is CASSFGVRSYEQYF. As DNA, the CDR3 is TGTGCCAGCAGTTTCGGGGTAAGATCCTACGAGCAGTACTTC.

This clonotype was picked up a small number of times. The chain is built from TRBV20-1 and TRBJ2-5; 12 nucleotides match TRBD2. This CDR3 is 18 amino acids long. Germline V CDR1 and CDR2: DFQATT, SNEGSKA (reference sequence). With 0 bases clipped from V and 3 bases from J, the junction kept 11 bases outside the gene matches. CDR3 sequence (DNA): TGCAGTGCTAGAGATTTTAAAGGGGCTAGCGGGGGGGAAGAGACCCAGTACTTC. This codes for CSARDFKGASGGEETQYF.

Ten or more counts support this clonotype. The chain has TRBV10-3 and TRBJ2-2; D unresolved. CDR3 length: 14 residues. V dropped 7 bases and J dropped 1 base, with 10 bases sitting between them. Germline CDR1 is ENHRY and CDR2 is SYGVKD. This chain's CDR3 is CAIKWAMNTGELFF. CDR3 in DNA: TGTGCCATCAAGTGGGCGATGAACACCGGGGAGCTGTTTTTT.

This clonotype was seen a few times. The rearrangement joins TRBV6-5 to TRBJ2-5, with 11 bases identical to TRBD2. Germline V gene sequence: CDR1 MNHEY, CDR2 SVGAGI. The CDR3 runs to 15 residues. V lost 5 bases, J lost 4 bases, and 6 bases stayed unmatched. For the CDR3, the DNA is TGTGCCAGCAGTCCTCGACTAGCGGGGACAGAGACCCAGTACTTC. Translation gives CASSPRLAGTETQYF.

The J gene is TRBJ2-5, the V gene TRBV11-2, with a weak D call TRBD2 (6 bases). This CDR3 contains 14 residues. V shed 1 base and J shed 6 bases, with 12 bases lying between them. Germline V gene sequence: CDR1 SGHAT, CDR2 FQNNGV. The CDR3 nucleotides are TGTGCCAGCAGCTTAGCTCGCGGGGAGCAGACCCAGTACTTC. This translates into CASSLARGEQTQYF.

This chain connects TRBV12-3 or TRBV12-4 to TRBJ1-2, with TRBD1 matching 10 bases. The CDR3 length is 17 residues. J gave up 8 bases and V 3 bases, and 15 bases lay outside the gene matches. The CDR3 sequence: CASSFSPGGQGIYGYTF. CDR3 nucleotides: TGTGCCAGCAGTTTCTCCCCCGGGGGACAGGGGATATACGGCTACACCTTC.